These 7 T cell receptor beta chains were sequenced from one sample in a study of OX40 agonist ivuxolimab in advanced cancers. Sequencing was performed with immunoSEQ multiplex PCR; in TCRdb, only in-frame clones are kept and a portion is missing. The data show 60,000 to 75,000 clones, approximately 88% seen once. This specimen consisted of CD4+ or CD8+ T cells sorted from blood, obtained in a trial of the OX40 agonist ivuxolimab. These TCRs come from an adult with an advanced solid tumor such as melanoma, head and neck, liver or kidney cancer.

The chain uses TRBV4-2 and TRBJ2-5, with 9 bases matching TRBD2. Unmatched junction bases numbered 4, after V lost 0 bases and J lost 2 bases. The CDR3 sequence is 16 residues long. Germline CDR1 LGHNA, CDR2 YNFKEQ. The chain's CDR3 is CASSQETSGSQETQYF. The DNA of the CDR3 is TGTGCCAGCAGCCAAGAGACTAGCGGTTCTCAAGAGACCCAGTACTTC.

The CDR3 DNA is TGTGCCAGCAGCTTAGAACCGGTAAACTACGAGCAGTACTTC. This translates into CASSLEPVNYEQYF. This sequence joins TRBV7-2 and TRBJ2-5, with D unresolved. The J call may be in error: the DNA end matches TRBJ2-7 better. The V gene's germline CDR1 is SGHTA and CDR2 FQGNSA. The CDR3 is 14 residues long.

The chain joins TRBV5-1 to TRBJ2-2, with 10 bases fitting TRBD1. The J segment lost 6 bases and the V segment lost 4 bases, leaving 12 bases of the junction unmatched. The CDR3 length is 17 residues. Germline V gives CDR1 SGHRS, CDR2 YFSETQ. Here the CDR3 DNA reads TGCGCCAGCAGCATGGGCCCAGGGACAGGGGACGCCGGGGAGCTGTTTTTT. Translating gives CASSMGPGTGDAGELFF. The whole variable domain, remainder taken from reference TRBV5-1 and TRBJ2-2, is KAGVTQTPRYLIKTRGQQVTLSCSPISGHRSVSWYQQTPGQGLQFLFEYFSETQRNKGNFPGRFSGRQFSNSRSEMNVSTLELGDSALYLCASSMGPGTGDAGELFFGEGSRLTVL.

The gene calls are TRBV2 and TRBJ2-7, with D perhaps TRBD1 (6 bases). V lost 5 bases to trimming and J lost 1 base, with 12 bases between them. Per the germline V gene, CDR1 is SNHLY and CDR2 is FYNNEI. This CDR3 has 14 amino acids. The CDR3 spells CASSPDRFSYEQYF. In nucleotides, the CDR3 is TGTGCCAGCAGTCCCGACAGGTTTTCCTACGAGCAGTACTTC.

This rearrangement joins TRBV4-1 to TRBJ2-1; D perhaps matches TRBD1 (5 bases). Trimming pared 0 bases from V and 2 bases from J, leaving 8 bases between. The V gene's germline CDR1 is MGHRA and CDR2 YSYEKL. CDR3 size: 15 residues. For the CDR3, the DNA is TGCGCCAGCAGCCAAGAGGCCAGGGCCTACAATGAGCAGTTCTTC. Translating it yields CASSQEARAYNEQFF.

The count of this clone is one. The gene calls are TRBV21-1 and TRBJ2-5; TRBD1, the table's D call, was not compared with the DNA. TRBV21-1 is noted as a pseudogene. The CDR3 sequence is 17 residues long. CDR3: CASSSPPQGGSGETQYF. Written as DNA, the CDR3 is TGTGCCAGCAGCTCCCCTCCCCAGGGGGGATCAGGAGAGACCCAGTACTTC.

V usage is TRBV6-5 and J usage is TRBJ2-1, with 7 bases lining up with TRBD1. The CDR3 loop spans 13 amino acids. The germline CDR1 and CDR2 sequences are MNHEY and SVGAGI. V was clipped by 9 bases and J by 0 bases; unmatched bases: 2. The CDR3 sequence: CASRDSSYNEQFF. The CDR3 region has the DNA TGTGCCAGTCGGGACAGCTCCTACAATGAGCAGTTCTTC.